Sequencing of this T cell receptor (beta chain) was carried out in a study of T-cell reconstitution after alpha-beta-depleted transplantation in children. The TCRbeta library incorporated unique molecular identifiers. TCRdb redid the calling of the PCR reads with MiXCR, one entry per CDR3 protein. The sample has 350,000 to 500,000 distinct CDR3 sequences; roughly 44% are singletons. This CDR3 is built from 14 residues. The V gene lost 3 bases and the J gene lost 15 bases, with 21 bases spanning the gap. Germline assignment: CDR1 SGHDT and CDR2 YYEEEE. This clonotype has a handful of counts. Sequenced material: PBMCs, taken before TCRalphabeta/CD19-depleted stem cell transplant. This clonotype was obtained from a girl aged 2 to 10 with aplastic anemia, due to receive a stem cell transplant. This chain uses TRBV5-6 with TRBJ1-4; D perhaps matches TRBD1 (5 bases). In DNA form, the CDR3 reads TGTGCCAGCAGCTCCTTACTCGGGCAGGGCGGGATGTTTTTT. Its translation: CASSSLLGQGGMFF.